The subject of this entry is one T cell receptor (beta chain). This clonotype was picked up a small number of times. The antigen this receptor binds is unknown. Within one base of it there is no much larger clone, and no base qualities were kept. This sample is part of a study of human T cells and chemical hapten exposure (dated by TCRdb to the early 2020s). In terms of the full investigation: For sensitization, 2% DPC in acetone was applied to a 2 cm by 2 cm area of upper inner arm skin. Patients additionally received weekly therapeutic DPC doses to the scalp throughout the roughly 25-week study period. Patch testing was performed on the upper back with Finn chambers containing 0.01% DPC, and the patch tests were scored after 6 days according to International Contact Dermatitis Research Group standards. Most of the patients in the cohort were female, and the cohort covered alopecia areata with under or over 50% scalp involvement, alopecia totalis and alopecia universalis. Libraries were pooled for sequencing, and per-sample TCR yields varied mainly because of small differences in library volumes within the pool. The study tracked peripheral blood TCR repertoire changes in vivo during primary and secondary sensitization to the hapten diphenylcyclopropenone (DPC) in alopecia patients. Blood was sampled from patients pre-sensitization (week 0) and at 2, 6 and about 24 weeks after DPC sensitization. Roughly 30 alopecia patients provided blood for TCR sequencing at one to four time points (pre-sensitization, 2, 6 and 24 weeks).

The time point label on this specimen signifies: patch test 1, 2 weeks after DPC sensitization. The treatment or condition tag for this specimen amounts to: therapeutic diphenylcyclopropenone sensitization with weekly scalp DPC. At every patch-test visit, the blood draw took place before the patch test was put on. Eligible patients were aged 18 to 70, diagnosed with alopecia, deemed suitable for DPC therapy, and excluded if pregnant. Unfractionated whole blood was collected in Tempus Blood RNA tubes, and total RNA was extracted from that blood. CDR1 and CDR2 are read off the germline V gene as KGHDR and SFDVKD. The CDR3, from cysteine to phenylalanine, totals 13 residues. CDR3 DNA is the only sequence kept; it has 39 bases, read in frame from the first base. Trimming at the junction amounts to 10 bases on V and 4 bases on J, and the germline ends lie 15 bases apart. Library preparation used RACE. The instrument given in TCRdb is NextSeq 500. During library preparation, unique molecular identifiers were attached to individual cDNA molecules so that TCRs could be counted quantitatively and reproducibly. Each blood RNA sample was used to sequence both TCR alpha and TCR beta chains. Regarding the original processing steps: A median of about 100,000 TCRs per sample was observed, with a range of about 23,224 to 690,600. V, J and CDR3 annotation of the TCR reads was carried out using the Decombinator software suite. For the PS versus PT1 abundance plots, all samples were subsampled to the same number of TCRs (28,000). Expanded TCRs were defined as absent before sensitization and observed at least eight times at the 2-week time point. TCRdb trimmed the raw reads at Q25, called clones with MiXCR and kept productive beta chains. Entries are consolidated by CDR3 protein sequence, retaining the most common genes and DNA. The V and J calls here are based on TCRdb, not the publication. The sample includes about 80,000 distinct CDR3 sequences, with 10% observed a single time. The ten largest make up approximately 1.4% of the sample.

Beyond this particular receptor, the publication reports: Patch test score correlated positively with the number of PT1 expanded TCRs, reaching significance at thresholds 8, 16 and 32 but not at 4. Expanded TCRs formed significantly more large CDR3 similarity clusters than pre-sensitization or healthy control sets, consistent with antigen-driven responses. Repeated subsampling changed both the strength of the expansion versus patch-test correlation and the threshold at which the correlation became significant. The number of TCRs above 1 in 1000 frequency did not change with DPC sensitization; there was no evidence of global repertoire structure alterations. Alopecia, a presumed autoimmune disease, was present in all patients, so the immune response of the patients might differ from that of healthy individuals.

This receptor was taken from a woman between 50 and 59 years old with alopecia areata. Some clones in this sample may be carry-over from other donors' samples. The sequenced sample was whole blood, obtained in connection with sensitization to the hapten diphenylcyclopropenone (DPC). The rearrangement joined TRBV24-1 to TRBJ1-1; D gene: possibly TRBD1, on 5 matching bases. The CDR3: CATRDAAGTEAFF. The nucleotide sequence reads as follows: TGTGCCACGAGGGACGCCGCGGGCACTGAAGCTTTCTTT.